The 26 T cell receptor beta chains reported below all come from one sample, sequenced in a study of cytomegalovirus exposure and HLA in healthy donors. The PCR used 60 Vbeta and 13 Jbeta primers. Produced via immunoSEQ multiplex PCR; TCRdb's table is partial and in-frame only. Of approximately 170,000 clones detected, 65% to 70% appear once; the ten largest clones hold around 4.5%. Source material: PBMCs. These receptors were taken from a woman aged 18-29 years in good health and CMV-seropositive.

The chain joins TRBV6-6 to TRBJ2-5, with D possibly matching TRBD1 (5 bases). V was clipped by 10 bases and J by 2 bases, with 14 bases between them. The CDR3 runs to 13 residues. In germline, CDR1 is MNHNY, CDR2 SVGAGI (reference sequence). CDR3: CAISQGWQETQYF. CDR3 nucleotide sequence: TGTGCCATCAGCCAGGGTTGGCAAGAGACCCAGTACTTC.

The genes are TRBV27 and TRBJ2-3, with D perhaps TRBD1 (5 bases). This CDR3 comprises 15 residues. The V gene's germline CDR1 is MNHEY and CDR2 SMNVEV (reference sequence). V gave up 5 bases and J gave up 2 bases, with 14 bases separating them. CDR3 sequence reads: CASSMDTLPTDTQYF. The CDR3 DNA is TGTGCCAGCAGTATGGACACCCTCCCCACAGATACGCAGTATTTT.

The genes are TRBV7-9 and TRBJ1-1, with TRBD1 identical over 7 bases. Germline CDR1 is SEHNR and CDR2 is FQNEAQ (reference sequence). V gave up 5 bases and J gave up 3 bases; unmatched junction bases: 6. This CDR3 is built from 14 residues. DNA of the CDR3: TGTGCCAGCAGCCTACAGGGGACGCACACTGAAGCTTTCTTT. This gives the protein CASSLQGTHTEAFF.

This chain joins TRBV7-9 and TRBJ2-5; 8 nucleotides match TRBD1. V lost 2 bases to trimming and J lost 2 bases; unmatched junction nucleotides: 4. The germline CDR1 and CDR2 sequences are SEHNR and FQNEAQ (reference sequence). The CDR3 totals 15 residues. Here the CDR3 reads CASSLPTGGQETQYF. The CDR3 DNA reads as TGTGCCAGCAGCTTACCCACAGGGGGGCAAGAGACCCAGTACTTC.

In DNA, the CDR3 is TGTGCCAGCAGCGTAGTCTCTAACTATGGCTACACCTTC. It specifies CASSVVSNYGYTF. V and J are TRBV9 and TRBJ1-2; D uncertain. The germline V gene has CDR1 SGDLS and CDR2 YYNGEE. The CDR3 totals 13 residues. Trimming took off 0 bases at V and 0 bases at J, with 3 bases between the two ends.

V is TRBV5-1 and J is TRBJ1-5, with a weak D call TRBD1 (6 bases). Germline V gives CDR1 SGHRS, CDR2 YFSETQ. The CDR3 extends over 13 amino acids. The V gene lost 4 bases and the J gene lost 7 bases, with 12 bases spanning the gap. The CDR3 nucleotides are TGCGCCAGCAGCCAAGAGGGGGTCCAGCCCCAGCATTTT. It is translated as CASSQEGVQPQHF.

CDR3: CSVEDLAGVNYEQYF. CDR3 bases: TGCAGCGTTGAAGATCTAGCGGGGGTTAACTACGAGCAGTACTTC. The chain carries TRBV29-1 and TRBJ2-7; 10 bases align to TRBD2. The trim removed 0 bases at V and 3 bases at J, leaving 5 bases unmatched. The V gene's germline CDR1 is SQVTM and CDR2 ANQGSEA. This CDR3 has 15 amino acids.

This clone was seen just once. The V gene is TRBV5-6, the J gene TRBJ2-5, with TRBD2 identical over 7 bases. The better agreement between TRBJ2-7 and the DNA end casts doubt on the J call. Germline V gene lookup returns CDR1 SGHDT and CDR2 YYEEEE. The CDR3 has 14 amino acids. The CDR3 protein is CASSLGGGTYEQYF. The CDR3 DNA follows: TGTGCCAGCAGCTTGGGCGGGGGAACCTACGAGCAGTACTTC.

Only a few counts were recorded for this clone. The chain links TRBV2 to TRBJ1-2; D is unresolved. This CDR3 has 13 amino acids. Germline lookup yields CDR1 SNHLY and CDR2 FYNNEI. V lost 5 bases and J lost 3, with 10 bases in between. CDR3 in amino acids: CASSSTDYYGYTF. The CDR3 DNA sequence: TGTGCCAGCAGTTCGACGGACTACTATGGCTACACCTTC.

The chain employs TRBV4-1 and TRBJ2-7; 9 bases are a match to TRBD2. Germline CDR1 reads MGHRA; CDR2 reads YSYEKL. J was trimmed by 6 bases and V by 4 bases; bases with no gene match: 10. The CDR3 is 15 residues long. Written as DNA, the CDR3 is TGCGCCAGCAGCCCTGAGGCCCTAGCGGGACGCGAGCAGTACTTC. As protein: CASSPEALAGREQYF.

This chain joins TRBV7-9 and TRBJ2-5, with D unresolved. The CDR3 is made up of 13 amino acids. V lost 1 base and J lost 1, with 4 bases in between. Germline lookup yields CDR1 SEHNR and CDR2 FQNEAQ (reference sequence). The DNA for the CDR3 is TGTGCCAGCAGCTTAGACTTCCAAGAGACCCAGTACTTC. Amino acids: CASSLDFQETQYF.

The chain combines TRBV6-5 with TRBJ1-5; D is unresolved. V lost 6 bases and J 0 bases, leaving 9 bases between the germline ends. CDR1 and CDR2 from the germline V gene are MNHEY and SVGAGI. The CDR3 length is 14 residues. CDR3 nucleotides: TGTGCCAGCAGCCACACCGTTAGCAATCAGCCCCAGCATTTT. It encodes CASSHTVSNQPQHF.

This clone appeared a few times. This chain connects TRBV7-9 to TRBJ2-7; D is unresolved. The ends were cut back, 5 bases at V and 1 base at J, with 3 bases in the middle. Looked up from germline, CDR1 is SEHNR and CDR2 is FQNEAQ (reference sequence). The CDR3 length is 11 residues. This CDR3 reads CASSLSYEQYF. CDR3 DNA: TGTGCCAGCAGCCTATCCTACGAGCAGTACTTC.

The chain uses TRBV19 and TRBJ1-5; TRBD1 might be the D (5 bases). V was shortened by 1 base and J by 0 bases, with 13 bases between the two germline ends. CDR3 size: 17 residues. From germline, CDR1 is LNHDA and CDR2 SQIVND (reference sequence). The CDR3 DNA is TGTGCCAGTAGTATAGGTTCAGGGTCGTATAGCAATCAGCCCCAGCATTTT. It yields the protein CASSIGSGSYSNQPQHF. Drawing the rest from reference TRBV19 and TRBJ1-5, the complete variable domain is DGGITQSPKYLFRKEGQNVTLSCEQNLNHDAMYWYRQDPGQGLRLIYYSQIVNDFQKGDIAEGYSVSREKKESFPLTVTSAQKNPTAFYLCASSIGSGSYSNQPQHFGDGTRLSIL.

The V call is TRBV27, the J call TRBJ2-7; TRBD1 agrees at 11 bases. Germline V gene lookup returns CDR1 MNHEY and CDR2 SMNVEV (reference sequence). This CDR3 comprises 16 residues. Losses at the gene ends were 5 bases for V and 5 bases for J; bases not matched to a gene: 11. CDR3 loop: CASSPGPGQGEHEQYF. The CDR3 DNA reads TGTGCCAGCAGTCCCGGACCGGGACAGGGGGAACACGAGCAGTACTTC.

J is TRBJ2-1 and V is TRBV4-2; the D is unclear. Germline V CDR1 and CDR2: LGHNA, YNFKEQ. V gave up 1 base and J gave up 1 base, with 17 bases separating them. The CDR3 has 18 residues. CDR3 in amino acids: CASSQVPIAIGSYNEQFF. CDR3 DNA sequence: TGTGCCAGCAGCCAAGTCCCTATAGCAATAGGATCCTACAATGAGCAGTTCTTC.

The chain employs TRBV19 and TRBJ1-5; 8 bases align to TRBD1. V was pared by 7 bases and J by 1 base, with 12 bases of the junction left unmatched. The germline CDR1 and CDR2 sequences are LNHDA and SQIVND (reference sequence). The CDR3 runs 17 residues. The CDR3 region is CASTLRTGRTSNQPQHF. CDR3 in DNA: TGTGCCAGTACTTTGAGGACAGGGCGCACCAGCAATCAGCCCCAGCATTTT.

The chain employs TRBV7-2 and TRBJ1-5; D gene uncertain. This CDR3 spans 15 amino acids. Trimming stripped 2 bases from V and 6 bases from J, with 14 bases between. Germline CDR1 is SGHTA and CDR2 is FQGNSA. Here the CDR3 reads CASSLSADRGQPQHF. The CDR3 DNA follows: TGTGCCAGCAGCTTATCGGCCGACCGCGGTCAGCCCCAGCATTTT.

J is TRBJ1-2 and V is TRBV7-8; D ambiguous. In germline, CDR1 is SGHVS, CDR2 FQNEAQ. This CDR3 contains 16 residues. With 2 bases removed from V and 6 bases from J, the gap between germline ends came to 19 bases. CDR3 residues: CASSLNLGRGSNGYTF. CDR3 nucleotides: TGTGCCAGCAGCTTAAATTTGGGTCGGGGATCTAATGGCTACACCTTC. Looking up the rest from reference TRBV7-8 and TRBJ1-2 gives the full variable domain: GAGVSQSPRYKVAKRGQDVALRCDPISGHVSLFWYQQALGQGPEFLTYFQNEAQLDKSGLPSDRFFAERPEGSVSTLKIQRTQQEDSAVYLCASSLNLGRGSNGYTFGSGTRLTVV.

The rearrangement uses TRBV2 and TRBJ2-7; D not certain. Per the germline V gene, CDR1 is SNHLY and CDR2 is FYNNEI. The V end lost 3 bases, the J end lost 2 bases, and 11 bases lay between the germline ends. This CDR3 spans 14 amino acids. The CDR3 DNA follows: TGTGCCAGCAGTGATTTGGGCAGAGCCTACGAGCAGTACTTC. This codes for CASSDLGRAYEQYF.

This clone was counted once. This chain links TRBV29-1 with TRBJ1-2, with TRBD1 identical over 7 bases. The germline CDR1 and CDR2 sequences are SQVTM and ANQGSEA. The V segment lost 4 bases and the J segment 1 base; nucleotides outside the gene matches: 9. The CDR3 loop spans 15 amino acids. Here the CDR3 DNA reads TGCAGCGTTGGATTAGAGGGGGCGTATAACTATGGCTACACCTTC. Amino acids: CSVGLEGAYNYGYTF.

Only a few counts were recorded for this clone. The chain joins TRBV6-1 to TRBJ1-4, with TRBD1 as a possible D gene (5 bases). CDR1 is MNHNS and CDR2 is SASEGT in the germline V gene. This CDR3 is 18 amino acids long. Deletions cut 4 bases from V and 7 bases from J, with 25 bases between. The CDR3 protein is CASSGSSLGQGWAEKLFF. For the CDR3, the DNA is TGTGCCAGCAGTGGGTCTTCTTTGGGTCAGGGCTGGGCTGAAAAACTGTTTTTT.

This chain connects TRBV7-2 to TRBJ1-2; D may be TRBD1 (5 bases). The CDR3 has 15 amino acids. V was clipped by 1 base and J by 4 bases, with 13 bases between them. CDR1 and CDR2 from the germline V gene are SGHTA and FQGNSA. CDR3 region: CASSLVRALSYGYTF. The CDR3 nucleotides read TGTGCCAGCAGCTTAGTCAGGGCCCTATCCTATGGCTACACCTTC.

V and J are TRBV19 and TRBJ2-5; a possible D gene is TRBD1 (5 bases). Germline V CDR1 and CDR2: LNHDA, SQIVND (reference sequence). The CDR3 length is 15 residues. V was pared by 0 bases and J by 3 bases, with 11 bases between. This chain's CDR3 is CASSIDGQGEETQYF. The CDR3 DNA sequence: TGTGCCAGTAGTATAGACGGCCAGGGCGAAGAGACCCAGTACTTC.

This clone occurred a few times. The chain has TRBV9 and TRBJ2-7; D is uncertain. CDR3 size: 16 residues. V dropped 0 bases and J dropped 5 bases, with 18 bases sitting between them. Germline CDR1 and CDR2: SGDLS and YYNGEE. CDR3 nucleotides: TGTGCCAGCAGCGTAGGACCGAACAGATTGGGTAACGAGCAGTACTTC. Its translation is CASSVGPNRLGNEQYF.

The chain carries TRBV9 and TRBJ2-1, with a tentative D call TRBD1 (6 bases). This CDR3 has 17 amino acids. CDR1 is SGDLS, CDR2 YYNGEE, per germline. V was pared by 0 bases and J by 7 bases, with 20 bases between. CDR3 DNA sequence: TGTGCCAGCAGCGTAGATTCTGGGACATACGCAATTAATGAGCAGTTCTTC. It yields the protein CASSVDSGTYAINEQFF.